The 8 T cell receptor beta chains given below trace back to one sample, sequenced in a study of OX40 agonist ivuxolimab in advanced cancers. Here immunoSEQ multiplex PCR was the method, and the copy in TCRdb shows in-frame clones only, minus some. This table has around 150,000 clones, 90% appearing once. This specimen consisted of CD4+ or CD8+ T cells sorted from blood, obtained in a trial of the OX40 agonist ivuxolimab. The source of these receptors is an adult with an advanced solid tumor such as melanoma, head and neck, liver or kidney cancer.

The CDR3 DNA reads as TGTGCCAGCAGCCGGGGGCGTGATTGGGAACCCCAGCATTTT. Translated: CASSRGRDWEPQHF. The V gene is TRBV27, the J gene TRBJ1-5, with a possible D match to TRBD1 (6 bases). V shed 6 bases and J shed 10 bases, with 19 bases lying between them. This CDR3 is 14 amino acids long. Germline CDR1 and CDR2: MNHEY and SMNVEV (reference sequence).

The chain employs TRBV28 and TRBJ1-5; D may be TRBD1 (6 bases). Germline V gives CDR1 MDHEN, CDR2 SYDVKM. V shed 8 bases and J shed 6 bases, with 17 bases lying between them. The CDR3 is 14 residues long. The CDR3 is CASGGLRGSQPQHF. CDR3 in DNA: TGTGCCAGCGGGGGGTTGAGGGGGAGTCAGCCCCAGCATTTT.

This chain links TRBV30 with TRBJ2-4, with 9 bases that match TRBD2. The CDR3 sequence is 13 residues long. Germline CDR1 GTSNPN, CDR2 SVGIG (reference sequence). With 0 bases clipped from V and 7 bases from J, the junction kept 1 base outside the gene matches. The CDR3 sequence is CAWSVLAGNIQYF. The CDR3, as DNA: TGTGCCTGGAGTGTACTAGCGGGCAACATTCAGTACTTC.

This chain joins TRBV28 and TRBJ1-2; 7 bases agree with TRBD1. The CDR3 sequence is 13 residues long. V trimming: 5 bases; J trimming: 10 bases; junction bases outside the gene matches: 10. The germline V gene encodes CDR1 MDHEN and CDR2 SYDVKM. CDR3 residues: CASSAGQDHFYTF. The CDR3 nucleotides are TGTGCCAGCAGTGCTGGACAGGACCACTTCTACACCTTC.

The chain combines TRBV13 with TRBJ1-2; D gene uncertain. Trimming removed 2 bases at V and 4 bases at J, with 8 bases between. Germline lookup yields CDR1 PRHDT and CDR2 FYEKMQ (reference sequence). The CDR3 length is 13 residues. Here the CDR3 DNA reads TGTGCCAGCAGCTTATCAGGAGGCTATGGCTACACCTTC. It translates to CASSLSGGYGYTF.

This chain uses TRBV18 with TRBJ2-3; no clear D. Germline lookup yields CDR1 KGHSH and CDR2 LQKENI. The CDR3 loop spans 15 amino acids. V was trimmed by 1 base and J by 2 bases, leaving 10 bases between them. DNA of the CDR3: TGTGCCAGCTCACCACAAGGATTTTACACAGATACGCAGTATTTT. Amino acid sequence: CASSPQGFYTDTQYF. Looking up the rest from reference TRBV18 and TRBJ2-3 gives the full variable domain: NAGVMQNPRHLVRRRGQEARLRCSPMKGHSHVYWYRQLPEEGLKFMVYLQKENIIDESGMPKERFSAEFPKEGPSILRIQQVVRGDSAAYFCASSPQGFYTDTQYFGPGTRLTVL.

The chain couples TRBV7-8 to TRBJ2-7, with D maybe TRBD1 (5 bases). CDR3 size: 14 residues. Germline lookup yields CDR1 SGHVS and CDR2 FQNEAQ. Trimming stripped 1 base from V and 5 bases from J, with 12 bases between. This chain's CDR3 is CASSLEQVAHEQYF. The CDR3 DNA reads as TGTGCCAGCAGCTTAGAACAGGTAGCTCACGAGCAGTACTTC.

The rearrangement links TRBV25-1 to TRBJ2-3; 7 bases agree with TRBD2. The junction had 3 bases not matched to a gene; V was cut back by 3 bases and J by 0 bases. The CDR3 is made up of 15 amino acids. The germline V gene encodes CDR1 MGHDK and CDR2 SYGVNS. The CDR3 loop is CASSEATSSTDTQYF. The CDR3 DNA is TGTGCCAGCAGTGAGGCGACTAGCAGCACAGATACGCAGTATTTT.